One sample yielded the 14 T cell receptor beta chains listed below, sequenced in a study of blood T cells in healthy people across ages. Alongside a J-beta primer mix, a sample-barcoded 5' primer served in a second PCR lasting about 7 to 11 cycles. MiXCR was run by TCRdb on the 5' RACE reads, yielding one entry per CDR3 protein. Here the sample spans 850,000 or so distinct CDR3 sequences, under 30% being singletons. What was sequenced was blood. The receptors originated from an elderly woman in good health.

This clonotype was detected only a few times. J is TRBJ1-6 and V is TRBV7-2; 10 bases agree with TRBD1. This CDR3 spans 15 amino acids. The junction had 12 bases not matched to a gene; V was cut back by 5 bases and J by 14 bases. In germline, CDR1 is SGHTA, CDR2 FQGNSA. The DNA for the CDR3 is TGTGCCAGCAGCCCCGGGACAGGGGTTCGCAGGTCCCTCCACTTT. This sequence encodes CASSPGTGVRRSLHF. The complete variable domain, with remaining parts taken from reference TRBV7-2 and TRBJ1-6, reads GAGVSQSPSNKVTEKGKDVELRCDPISGHTALYWYRQSLGQGLEFLIYFQGNSAPDKSGLPSDRFSAERTGGSVSTLTIQRTQQEDSAVYLCASSPGTGVRRSLHFGNGTRLTVT.

Concerning this clonotype itself: The junction differs from germline at one of its ends, possibly a read error. The chain combines TRBV11-2 with TRBJ2-5; maybe TRBD1 (5 bases). The germline CDR1 and CDR2 sequences are SGHAT and FQNNGV. The CDR3 runs 14 residues. CDR3 DNA: TGTGCCAGCAGCTTAGTCTCAGGACAAGAGACCCAGGACTTC. Amino acid sequence: CASSLVSGQETQDF.

This clonotype was detected ten times or more. The rearrangement links TRBV7-2 to TRBJ2-1; D gene ambiguous. This CDR3 comprises 12 residues. V gave up 5 bases and J gave up 4 bases, with 6 bases separating them. The germline gives CDR1 SGHTA, CDR2 FQGNSA. In nucleotides, the CDR3 is TGTGCCAGCAGCCAGATATACAATGAGCAGTTCTTC. Protein: CASSQIYNEQFF.

The chain carries TRBV20-1 and TRBJ1-1; possible D gene TRBD1, 6 bases. The CDR3 has 13 residues. Trimming took 2 bases from V and 1 from J, leaving 8 bases between them. Germline V gives CDR1 DFQATT, CDR2 SNEGSKA (reference sequence). CDR3 nucleotide sequence: TGCAGTGCTAGACCGACAGGGAACACTGAAGCTTTCTTT. Its translation is CSARPTGNTEAFF.

This clonotype was recorded at least ten times. The rearrangement uses TRBV12-3 or TRBV12-4 and TRBJ2-6; TRBD1 matches 8 bases. The V gene end was trimmed by 7 bases and the J gene end by 1 base; junction bases not matched to a gene: 9. The CDR3 runs 17 residues. In DNA form, the CDR3 reads TGTGCCAGCACTCCGCAGGGGGCGTTGTCTGGGGCCAACGTCCTGACTTTC. Protein product: CASTPQGALSGANVLTF.

As regards this clonotype: A much more abundant neighbour one base away suggests this may be a read error. The chain links TRBV7-2 to TRBJ2-7, with TRBD2 matching over 8 bases. The ends lost 5 bases at V and 7 bases at J; junction bases unmatched: 16. The CDR3 covers 16 residues. Germline CDR1 is SGHTA and CDR2 is FQGNSA. CDR3 DNA: TGTGCCAGCAGCCCCTCTCCCATTAGCGGGGCGAATGAGCAGTACTTC. It is translated as CASSPSPISGANEQYF.

This clonotype occurred many times. This chain links TRBV6-1 with TRBJ2-3; the D call may be TRBD1 or TRBD2 (5 bases each). The germline gives CDR1 MNHNS, CDR2 SASEGT. The CDR3 has 15 residues. Deletions cut 5 bases from V and 7 bases from J, with 19 bases between. CDR3 bases: TGTGCCAGCAGTCCCCGCGGTACTAGGGGATATACGCAGTATTTT. This codes for CASSPRGTRGYTQYF.

This clonotype was seen at least ten times. This chain uses TRBV6-2 or TRBV6-3 with TRBJ2-7; 10 bases are a match to TRBD2. Germline assignment: CDR1 MNHEY and CDR2 SVGEGT. J lost 3 bases, V lost 5 bases, and 7 bases had no gene match. This CDR3 comprises 15 residues. CDR3 sequence reads: CASSISGGTRYEQYF. As DNA, the CDR3 is TGTGCCAGCAGTATTAGCGGGGGGACTCGCTACGAGCAGTACTTC.

The chain links TRBV6-5 to TRBJ1-5; TRBD1 aligns across 7 bases. The CDR3 is 16 residues long. J gave up 7 bases and V 0 bases, and 9 bases lay outside the gene matches. The germline gives CDR1 MNHEY, CDR2 SVGAGI. CDR3 residues: CASSYSNPGGFQPQHF. The CDR3 DNA follows: TGTGCCAGCAGTTACTCGAACCCAGGGGGATTCCAGCCCCAGCATTTT.

This clonotype came up many times. The chain links TRBV20-1 to TRBJ2-3, with D unresolved. V was cut by 3 bases and J by 0 bases, with 7 bases left in between. Germline CDR1 and CDR2: DFQATT and SNEGSKA (reference sequence). CDR3 length equals 13 residues. The CDR3 sequence: CSASVGSTDTQYF. CDR3 DNA sequence: TGCAGTGCTAGTGTGGGGAGCACAGATACGCAGTATTTT.

About this clonotype itself: An end of the junction differs from the germline gene, which may be a read error. The rearrangement joins TRBV11-3 to TRBJ2-5; 11 bases are shared with TRBD1. This CDR3 comprises 15 residues. The V gene's germline CDR1 is SGHNT and CDR2 YENEEA. CDR3 loop: CASSLDGTGGETQDF. In DNA, the CDR3 is TGTGCCAGCAGCTTAGATGGGACAGGGGGTGAGACCCAGGACTTC.

The chain carries TRBV7-9 and TRBJ1-1, with TRBD1 identical over 7 bases. The junction had 10 bases not matched to a gene; V was cut back by 5 bases and J by 10 bases. The CDR3 totals 13 residues. Per the germline V gene, CDR1 is SEHNR and CDR2 is FQNEAQ (reference sequence). The DNA of the CDR3 is TGTGCCAGCAGCCCCACCGGGACAGAAGGAGCTTTCTTT. Amino acids: CASSPTGTEGAFF.

This clonotype was observed a few times. A much larger clone lies one base from this, so it may be a read error. The chain links TRBV6-2 or TRBV6-3 to TRBJ2-7; 9 bases map to TRBD1. V dropped 7 bases and J dropped 2; count of bases not matched to a gene: 9. The CDR3 loop spans 15 amino acids. Germline loops: CDR1 MNHEY, CDR2 SVGEGT. The CDR3 region has the DNA TGTGCCAGCAACGGAGCTCGACAGGGGGCCTACGAGCAGTACTTC. Residues: CASNGARQGAYEQYF.

The chain links TRBV5-1 to TRBJ2-5, with 11 bases lining up with TRBD2. This CDR3 comprises 17 residues. Germline CDR1 reads SGHRS; CDR2 reads YFSETQ. The V gene end was trimmed by 4 bases and the J gene end by 2 bases; junction bases not matched to a gene: 10. This chain's CDR3 is CASSRNLAGGRQETQYF. In DNA form, the CDR3 reads TGCGCCAGCAGCCGGAACCTAGCGGGGGGAAGACAAGAGACCCAGTACTTC.